Listed below are T cell receptor beta chains from one sample, sequenced in a study of PD-1 blockade in classical Hodgkin lymphoma. TCRdb keeps only in-frame clones here, not all; method: immunoSEQ multiplex PCR. The data hold some 150,000 clones, with approximately 81% observed a single time. Here the sequenced sample was peripheral blood mononuclear cells (PBMCs), taken before the second cycle of nivolumab. The receptors shown here come from a human donor with classical Hodgkin lymphoma. Both conserved end residues are part of each CDR3. D genes are given only for firm matches. Expanded clones are given a class, and other clones once, few, many or no size at all.

D: NA
size: NA
V: TRBV5-4
J: TRBJ2-7
DNA: TGTGCCAGCAGCCCAGGCGTGGGGGGCCAGGCCCCCTACGAGCAGTACTTC
CDR3: CASSPGVGGQAPYEQYF

D: TRBD2
size: NA
V: TRBV6-6
J: TRBJ2-7
DNA: TGTGCCAGCAGTCGTCAGGGAGGGAGCCGGGCCTACGAGCAGTACTTC
CDR3: CASSRQGGSRAYEQYF

D: NA
size: NA
V: TRBV4-2
J: TRBJ1-3
DNA: TGTGCCAGCAGCCAAACTACGTTAAGGACAGTAAGACCTTCTGGAAACACCATATATTTT
CDR3: CASSQTTLRTVRPSGNTIYF

D: NA
size: NA
V: TRBV2
J: TRBJ1-2
DNA: TGTGCCAGCAGTGTGGGATCGACAGGTCCTAACTATGGCTACACCTTC
CDR3: CASSVGSTGPNYGYTF

D: NA
size: NA
V: TRBV5-1
J: TRBJ2-1
DNA: TGCGCCAGCAGCTTGGAGGGACTGGAGTACAATGAGCAGTTCTTC
CDR3: CASSLEGLEYNEQFF

D: NA
size: NA
V: TRBV20-1
J: TRBJ2-1
DNA: TGCAGTGCTAGGGGGTATGAGCAGTTCTTC
CDR3: CSARGYEQFF

D: NA
size: NA
V: TRBV7-2
J: TRBJ1-2
DNA: TGTGCCAGCAGCTTAGCCTCCAGGGGCTATGGCTACACCTTC
CDR3: CASSLASRGYGYTF

D: NA
size: NA
V: TRBV19
J: TRBJ1-4
DNA: TGTGCCAGTAGTAGTAGGAGGGTCGAAGAAAAACTGTTTTTT
CDR3: CASSSRRVEEKLFF

D: TRBD1
size: NA
V: TRBV6-5
J: TRBJ2-7
DNA: TGTGCCAGCAGTTACCCACAGGGGAGTTACTACGAGCAGTACTTC
CDR3: CASSYPQGSYYEQYF

D: TRBD1
size: NA
V: TRBV18
J: TRBJ2-7
DNA: TGTGCCAGCTCACCAATGCCGGGACAGGCGGACGAGCAGTACTTC
CDR3: CASSPMPGQADEQYF

D: TRBD2
size: NA
V: TRBV14
J: TRBJ2-1
DNA: TGTGCCAGCAGCCAAGGCGTAGGGCCTGGCGGGAGCCTCTACAATGAGCAGTTCTTC
CDR3: CASSQGVGPGGSLYNEQFF

D: NA
size: NA
V: TRBV7-9
J: TRBJ2-7
DNA: TGTGCCAGCAGCCCCCTGGACGAGCAGTACTTC
CDR3: CASSPLDEQYF

D: NA
size: NA
V: TRBV5-1
J: TRBJ2-5
DNA: TGCGCCAGCAGCTTGTTAGGGGCCCAAGAGACCCAGTACTTC
CDR3: CASSLLGAQETQYF

D: NA
size: few
V: TRBV6-4
J: TRBJ2-3
DNA: TGTGCCAGCAGTGATACGGGCACAGATACGCAGTATTTT
CDR3: CASSDTGTDTQYF

D: NA
size: NA
V: TRBV7-3
J: TRBJ2-5
DNA: TGTGCCAGCAGCAGAGGACAACGGGAGACCCAGTACTTC
CDR3: CASSRGQRETQYF

D: NA
size: NA
V: TRBV6-5
J: TRBJ1-5
DNA: TGTGCCAGCAGCCCAGTATCGGGTCGGCCCCAGCATTTT
CDR3: CASSPVSGRPQHF

D: TRBD2
size: NA
V: TRBV5-1
J: TRBJ2-1
DNA: TGCGCCAGCAGCTTGGAACCGGGACTAGCGGGAGGTAATGAGCAGTTCTTC
CDR3: CASSLEPGLAGGNEQFF

D: TRBD1
size: few
V: TRBV9
J: TRBJ1-4
DNA: TGTGCCAGCAGCAGGGGACAGGTTAATGAAAAACTGTTTTTT
CDR3: CASSRGQVNEKLFF

D: NA
size: once
V: TRBV6-6
J: TRBJ1-1
DNA: TGTGCCAGCAGTCTACCCGGACAGACGAACACTGAAGCTTTCTTT
CDR3: CASSLPGQTNTEAFF

D: NA
size: NA
V: TRBV18
J: TRBJ1-1
DNA: TGTGCCAGCTCACCACCGTCGGGGAACACTGAAGCTTTCTTT
CDR3: CASSPPSGNTEAFF

D: TRBD2
size: NA
V: TRBV11-2
J: TRBJ2-1
DNA: TGTGCCAGCAGCCCCGGGAGGGCTTTCGATGAGCAGTTCTTC
CDR3: CASSPGRAFDEQFF

D: TRBD1
size: NA
V: TRBV10-3
J: TRBJ2-5
DNA: TGTGCCATCAGTGACCGGGACAGTGAAGAGACCCAGTACTTC
CDR3: CAISDRDSEETQYF

D: NA
size: once
V: TRBV10-3
J: TRBJ1-4
DNA: TGTGCCATCAGTGAGACGGTCAGGACTAATGAAAAACTGTTTTTT
CDR3: CAISETVRTNEKLFF

D: NA
size: NA
V: TRBV27
J: TRBJ1-4
DNA: TGTGCCAGCAGTTCGGGGGGGAGATCTAATGAAAAACTGTTTTTT
CDR3: CASSSGGRSNEKLFF

D: TRBD2
size: NA
V: TRBV7-2
J: TRBJ2-1
DNA: TGTGCCAGCAGCCAAGGACTAGCGGGGGGGCCTGGGCGAGGGAATGAGCAGTTCTTC
CDR3: CASSQGLAGGPGRGNEQFF

D: NA
size: once
V: TRBV7-2
J: TRBJ2-3
DNA: TGTGCCAGCTCGGTGGGGGCTAGCACAGATACGCAGTATTTT
CDR3: CASSVGASTDTQYF

D: TRBD1
size: NA
V: TRBV27
J: TRBJ2-3
DNA: TGTGCCAGCAAAAGGGACAGTTTGGATACGCAGTATTTT
CDR3: CASKRDSLDTQYF

D: NA
size: NA
V: TRBV20-1
J: TRBJ2-3
DNA: TGCAGTGCTAGAGTAACAGATACGCAGTATTTT
CDR3: CSARVTDTQYF

D: NA
size: few
V: TRBV7-2
J: TRBJ2-5
DNA: TGTGCCAGCAGCCCAACAAGGGGACAAGAGACCCAGTACTTC
CDR3: CASSPTRGQETQYF

D: TRBD1
size: NA
V: TRBV15
J: TRBJ1-5
DNA: TGTGCCACCAGCAGTCGGACAGGGGGAGGGCCCCAGCATTTT
CDR3: CATSSRTGGGPQHF

D: NA
size: NA
V: TRBV6-5
J: TRBJ2-7
DNA: TGTGCCAGCCGACGAGGGGCGGGACACTCCTACGAGCAGTACTTC
CDR3: CASRRGAGHSYEQYF

D: TRBD1
size: NA
V: TRBV6-5
J: TRBJ1-1
DNA: TGTGCCAGCGGGGACAGGGCGAACACTGAAGCTTTCTTT
CDR3: CASGDRANTEAFF

D: NA
size: NA
V: TRBV6-5
J: TRBJ2-1
DNA: TGTGCCAGCAGTTCTTCATGGGGGGCGTACTACAATGAGCAGTTCTTC
CDR3: CASSSSWGAYYNEQFF

D: NA
size: NA
V: TRBV5-1
J: TRBJ1-3
DNA: TGCGCCAGCACCCCCTTTCTCCCAGGCTCTGGAAACACCATATATTTT
CDR3: CASTPFLPGSGNTIYF

D: TRBD1
size: NA
V: TRBV7-2
J: TRBJ1-2
DNA: TGTGCCAGCAGCTCCCGATCCACAGGGGGAGGCTACACCTTC
CDR3: CASSSRSTGGGYTF

D: TRBD1
size: NA
V: TRBV5-5
J: TRBJ2-5
DNA: TGTGCCAGCAGCCCCAATCCAGACAGGGGGCGGGAGACCCAGTACTTC
CDR3: CASSPNPDRGRETQYF

D: NA
size: NA
V: TRBV5-6
J: TRBJ2-3
DNA: TGTGCCAGCAGCTCTGGACTCGTCACAGATACGCAGTATTTT
CDR3: CASSSGLVTDTQYF

D: NA
size: NA
V: TRBV7-9
J: TRBJ1-1
DNA: TGTGCCAGCAGCCCACATACAGGGTATGGAGCTTTCTTT
CDR3: CASSPHTGYGAFF

D: NA
size: few
V: TRBV6-6
J: TRBJ2-3
DNA: TGTGCCAGCAGTCCCGGGATAATCGAGGCGCAGTATTTT
CDR3: CASSPGIIEAQYF

D: NA
size: NA
V: TRBV6-5
J: TRBJ1-5
DNA: TGTGCCAGCAGTTACAGTGCGGGGAGCAATCAGCCCCAGCATTTT
CDR3: CASSYSAGSNQPQHF

D: NA
size: NA
V: TRBV5-6
J: TRBJ1-3
DNA: TGTGCCAGCAGCTCGAGAGGAGGCACCATATATTTT
CDR3: CASSSRGGTIYF

D: TRBD1
size: NA
V: TRBV6-5
J: TRBJ1-1
DNA: TGTGCCAGCAGTTACCGACAGGGAGACTACGCTTTCTTT
CDR3: CASSYRQGDYAFF

D: NA
size: NA
V: TRBV7-9
J: TRBJ1-2
DNA: TGTGCCAGCAGCTTCGGTGGGGGATTTAATGGCTACACCTTC
CDR3: CASSFGGGFNGYTF

D: NA
size: NA
V: TRBV9
J: TRBJ1-2
DNA: TGTGCCAGCAATTCCCAGGCCGGGCCGACAAACTATGGCTACACCTTC
CDR3: CASNSQAGPTNYGYTF

D: NA
size: NA
V: TRBV10-3
J: TRBJ1-4
DNA: TGTGCCAGCAGCCCTGGCAGGGGTGGTAATGAAAAACTGTTTTTT
CDR3: CASSPGRGGNEKLFF

D: TRBD1
size: NA
V: TRBV6-6
J: TRBJ1-2
DNA: TGTGCCAGCAGGCGGGACAGGGGAGTCTATGGCTACACCTTC
CDR3: CASRRDRGVYGYTF

D: TRBD2
size: NA
V: TRBV5-1
J: TRBJ2-3
DNA: TGCGCCAGCAGCCTGGAACTAGCGGGAGAAAGGGATACGCAGTATTTT
CDR3: CASSLELAGERDTQYF

D: TRBD2
size: NA
V: TRBV2
J: TRBJ2-7
DNA: TGTGCCAGCAGTTCCTCCAGCTACGGGAGGGCCCGGGTCGGGCAGTACTTC
CDR3: CASSSSSYGRARVGQYF

D: NA
size: few
V: TRBV5-1
J: TRBJ2-3
DNA: TGCGCCAGCACCGACTCCCCTGGGGCAGATACGCAGTATTTT
CDR3: CASTDSPGADTQYF

D: TRBD1
size: NA
V: TRBV6-1
J: TRBJ2-5
DNA: TGTGCCAGCATCCGGACAGGGGGCTTAGAGACCCAGTACTTC
CDR3: CASIRTGGLETQYF

D: NA
size: NA
V: TRBV7-9
J: TRBJ2-3
DNA: TGTGCCAGCAGCTTATTGTCTTTGGGCACAGATACGCAGTATTTT
CDR3: CASSLLSLGTDTQYF

D: TRBD1
size: NA
V: TRBV28
J: TRBJ2-7
DNA: TGTGCCAGCACCCGGACAGGGGGCAACTACGAGCAGTACTTC
CDR3: CASTRTGGNYEQYF

D: NA
size: NA
V: TRBV10-3
J: TRBJ1-2
DNA: TGTGCCATCAAAAGTTCTGGCAGGGCTAACTATGGCTACACCTTC
CDR3: CAIKSSGRANYGYTF